These 14 T cell receptor beta chains originate from one sample sequenced in a study of T cells after yellow fever vaccination. TCRdb redid the calling of the 5' RACE reads with MiXCR, one entry per CDR3 protein. The table includes a few hundred thousand distinct CDR3 sequences, 6.2% detected once. The source material was PBMCs, sampled 5 days after the yellow fever booster vaccination. The receptors come from a man aged 25 to 40 who received the YFV17D yellow fever vaccine.

This clonotype has just a few counts. This chain uses TRBV2 with TRBJ1-5; 9 bases match TRBD1. V gave up 3 bases and J gave up 7 bases; unmatched junction bases: 4. Germline V gene lookup returns CDR1 SNHLY and CDR2 FYNNEI. This CDR3 has 14 amino acids. The CDR3 DNA follows: TGTGCCAGCAGTGACGGGACAGGGTTCCAGCCCCAGCATTTT. Translated: CASSDGTGFQPQHF.

This clonotype was found many times. The chain is built from TRBV25-1 and TRBJ2-1, with 9 bases identical to TRBD2. V dropped 7 bases and J dropped 4; count of bases not matched to a gene: 11. CDR3 length: 16 amino acids. Germline CDR1 reads MGHDK; CDR2 reads SYGVNS. The CDR3 is CASTKPGTSRYNEQFF. As DNA, the CDR3 is TGTGCCAGCACTAAACCCGGGACTAGCCGTTACAATGAGCAGTTCTTC.

This clonotype has ten or more counts. The V and J genes are TRBV5-1 and TRBJ2-1, with 11 bases matching TRBD2. This CDR3 has 16 residues. Trimming at V came to 0 bases and at J to 7 bases, leaving 6 bases not matched to a gene. Germline CDR1 SGHRS, CDR2 YFSETQ. CDR3 bases: TGCGCCAGCAGCTTGGTTCCTAGCGGGAGGAGTAATGAGCAGTTCTTC. It translates to CASSLVPSGRSNEQFF.

This clonotype is classed as medium-sized. The V call is TRBV5-1, the J call TRBJ2-2; D may be TRBD1 (6 bases). Per germline, CDR1 SGHRS and CDR2 YFSETQ. The length of the CDR3 is 15 residues. Deletions cut 0 bases from V and 3 bases from J, with 9 bases between. CDR3 amino acids: CASSLVGGDTGELFF. The DNA for the CDR3 is TGCGCCAGCAGCTTGGTTGGGGGCGACACCGGGGAGCTGTTTTTT.

This clonotype was seen a handful of times. This rearrangement joins TRBV20-1 to TRBJ1-3, with 7 bases identical to TRBD1. V trimming: 1 base; J trimming: 0 bases; junction bases outside the gene matches: 3. CDR3 size: 15 residues. The germline V gene encodes CDR1 DFQATT and CDR2 SNEGSKA (reference sequence). The CDR3 here is CSARAGTASGNTIYF. CDR3 sequence (DNA): TGCAGTGCTAGAGCCGGGACAGCCTCTGGAAACACCATATATTTT.

This clonotype was seen ten or more times. CDR3 sequence reads: CSLRENQETQYF. CDR3 coding DNA: TGCAGCCTGAGGGAGAACCAAGAGACCCAGTACTTC. The chain combines TRBV29-1 with TRBJ2-5, with a weak D call TRBD2 (5 bases). From germline, CDR1 is SQVTM and CDR2 ANQGSEA. V lost 8 bases, J lost 0 bases, and 10 bases lay in between. The CDR3 has 12 residues.

The sample holds a few counts of this clonotype. This sequence joins TRBV7-2 and TRBJ2-5, with 10 bases identical to TRBD2. The J segment lost 5 bases and the V segment lost 1 base, leaving 10 bases of the junction unmatched. This CDR3 comprises 17 residues. Germline V gene data show CDR1 as SGHTA and CDR2 as FQGNSA. As DNA, the CDR3 is TGTGCCAGCAGCTTAGGGGTCCCTAGCGGGAGAGGGGAGACCCAGTACTTC. It codes for CASSLGVPSGRGETQYF.

This clonotype was found many times. This rearrangement joins TRBV28 to TRBJ2-7, with unresolved D. V shed 3 bases and J shed 1 base, with 7 bases lying between them. Germline values: CDR1 MDHEN, CDR2 SYDVKM. CDR3 length equals 13 residues. The CDR3 spells CASSLVGSYEQYF. The CDR3 region has the DNA TGTGCCAGCAGTTTGGTCGGTTCCTACGAGCAGTACTTC.

This sequence joins TRBV3-1 and TRBJ2-7; tentatively, D is TRBD2 (5 bases). V lost 1 base to trimming and J lost 2 bases, with 15 bases between them. This CDR3 has 16 amino acids. The V gene's germline CDR1 is LGHDT and CDR2 YNNKEL (reference sequence). CDR3 in amino acids: CASSQVKSGKTYEQYF. The CDR3 region has the DNA TGTGCCAGCAGCCAAGTGAAGAGCGGAAAAACCTACGAGCAGTACTTC.

This clonotype occurred many times. This chain connects TRBV12-3 or TRBV12-4 to TRBJ2-7; unclear D gene. V shed 8 bases and J shed 0 bases, with 11 bases lying between them. The length of the CDR3 is 13 residues. This CDR3 is CASLLIRSYEQYF. CDR3 in DNA: TGTGCCAGCTTGCTCATCCGCTCCTACGAGCAGTACTTC.

This clonotype was detected ten times or more. This rearrangement joins TRBV11-2 to TRBJ2-2, with TRBD2 matching over 8 bases. Trimming cost V 0 bases and J 6 bases; bases outside gene matches: 0. The CDR3 contains 14 residues. The germline V gene has CDR1 SGHAT and CDR2 FQNNGV. The CDR3 loop is CASSLDSGAGELFF. Written as DNA, the CDR3 is TGTGCCAGCAGCTTAGATAGCGGGGCCGGGGAGCTGTTTTTT.

The J gene is TRBJ2-2, the V gene TRBV19; D gene unclear. V lost 3 bases and J 3 bases, leaving 8 bases between the germline ends. Germline values: CDR1 LNHDA, CDR2 SQIVND (reference sequence). The length of the CDR3 is 14 residues. The CDR3, as DNA: TGTGCCAGTAGTATTGGTCAGGACACCGGGGAGCTGTTTTTT. This encodes CASSIGQDTGELFF.

This clonotype has a count of ten or more. The chain uses TRBV29-1 and TRBJ2-3; D is perhaps TRBD2 (6 bases). Germline CDR1 SQVTM, CDR2 ANQGSEA. The length of the CDR3 is 12 residues. Trimming took off 3 bases at V and 6 bases at J, with 10 bases between the two ends. The CDR3, as DNA: TGCAGCGTTGAGGAGCGGGTTGATACGCAGTATTTT. It encodes CSVEERVDTQYF.

As to this clonotype: A read error may produce the germline difference seen at one junction end. The rearrangement joins TRBV6-1 to TRBJ2-3, with D tentatively TRBD1 (5 bases). The germline gives CDR1 MNHNS, CDR2 SASEGT. The CDR3 totals 14 residues. The CDR3, as DNA: TGTGCCATCAGTGAGCTCTCAGGGCTTGATACGCAGTATTTT. Protein: CAISELSGLDTQYF.